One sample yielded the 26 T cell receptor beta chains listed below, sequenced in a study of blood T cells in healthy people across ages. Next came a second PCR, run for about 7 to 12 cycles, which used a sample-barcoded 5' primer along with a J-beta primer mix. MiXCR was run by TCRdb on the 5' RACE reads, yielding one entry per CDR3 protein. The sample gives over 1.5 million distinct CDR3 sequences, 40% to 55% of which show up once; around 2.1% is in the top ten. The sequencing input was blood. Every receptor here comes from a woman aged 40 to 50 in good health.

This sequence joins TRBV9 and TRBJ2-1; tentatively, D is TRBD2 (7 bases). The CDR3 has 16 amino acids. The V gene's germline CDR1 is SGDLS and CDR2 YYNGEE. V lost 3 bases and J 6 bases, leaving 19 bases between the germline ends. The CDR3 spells CASSAQVGGAGNEQFF. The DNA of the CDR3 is TGTGCCAGCAGCGCCCAAGTAGGGGGGGCTGGCAATGAGCAGTTCTTC.

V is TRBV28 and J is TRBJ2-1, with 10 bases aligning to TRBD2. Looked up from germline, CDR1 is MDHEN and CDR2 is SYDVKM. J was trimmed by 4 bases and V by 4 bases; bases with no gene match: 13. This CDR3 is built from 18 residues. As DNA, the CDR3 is TGTGCCAGCAGTTCACCTCTCGGGGCTAGCGGGGGATACAATGAGCAGTTCTTC. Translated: CASSSPLGASGGYNEQFF.

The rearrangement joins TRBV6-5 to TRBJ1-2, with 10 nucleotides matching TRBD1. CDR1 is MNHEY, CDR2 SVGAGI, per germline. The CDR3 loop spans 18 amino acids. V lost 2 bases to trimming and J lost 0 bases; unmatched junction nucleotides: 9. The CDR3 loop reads CASSYIRQGATANYGYTF. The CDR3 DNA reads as TGTGCCAGCAGTTACATACGACAGGGGGCGACAGCTAACTATGGCTACACCTTC.

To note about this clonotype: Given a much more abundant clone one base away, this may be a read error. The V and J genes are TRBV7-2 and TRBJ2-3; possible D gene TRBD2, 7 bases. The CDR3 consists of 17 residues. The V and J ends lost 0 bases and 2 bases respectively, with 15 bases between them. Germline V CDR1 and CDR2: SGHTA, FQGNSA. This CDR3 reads CASSLAGGPSNTDTQYF. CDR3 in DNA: TGTGCCAGCAGCTTAGCGGGGGGGCCCTCTAACACAGATACGCAGTATTTT.

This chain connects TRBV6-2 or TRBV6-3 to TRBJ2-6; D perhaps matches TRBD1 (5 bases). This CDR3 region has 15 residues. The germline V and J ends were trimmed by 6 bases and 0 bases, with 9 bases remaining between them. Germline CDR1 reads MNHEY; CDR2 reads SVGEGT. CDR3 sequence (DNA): TGTGCCAGCAGCTCAGGGATCTCTGGGGCCAACGTCCTGACTTTC. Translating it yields CASSSGISGANVLTF.

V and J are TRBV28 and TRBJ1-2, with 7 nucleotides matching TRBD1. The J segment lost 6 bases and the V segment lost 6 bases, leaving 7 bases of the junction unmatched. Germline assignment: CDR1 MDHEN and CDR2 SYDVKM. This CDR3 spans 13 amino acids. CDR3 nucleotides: TGTGCCAGCAGGTTGGGACAGCCAAATGGCTACACCTTC. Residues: CASRLGQPNGYTF.

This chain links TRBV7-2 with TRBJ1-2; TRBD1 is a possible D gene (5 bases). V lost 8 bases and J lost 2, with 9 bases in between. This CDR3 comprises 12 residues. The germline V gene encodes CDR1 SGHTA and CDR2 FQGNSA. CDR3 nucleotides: TGTGCCAGCGGCAGGGCAAACTATGGCTACACCTTC. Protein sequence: CASGRANYGYTF.

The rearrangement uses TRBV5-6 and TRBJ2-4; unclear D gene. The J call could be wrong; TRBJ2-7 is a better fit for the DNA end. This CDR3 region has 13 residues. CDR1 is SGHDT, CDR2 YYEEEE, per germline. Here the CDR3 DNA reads TGTGCCAGCAGCTCGAATCGTCCGTACGAGCAGTACTTC. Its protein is CASSSNRPYEQYF.

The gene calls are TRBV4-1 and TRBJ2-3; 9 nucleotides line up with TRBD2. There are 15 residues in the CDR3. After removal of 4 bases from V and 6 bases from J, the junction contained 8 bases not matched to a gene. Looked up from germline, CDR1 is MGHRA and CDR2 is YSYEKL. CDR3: CASSRVLSGGDTQYF. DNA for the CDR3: TGCGCCAGCAGCCGGGTGTTGAGCGGGGGGGATACGCAGTATTTT.

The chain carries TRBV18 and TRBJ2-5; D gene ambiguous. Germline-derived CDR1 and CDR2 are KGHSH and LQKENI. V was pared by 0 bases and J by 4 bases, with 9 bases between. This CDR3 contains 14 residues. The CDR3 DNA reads TGTGCCAGCTCACCACCCGGCTTAACAGAGACCCAGTACTTC. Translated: CASSPPGLTETQYF.

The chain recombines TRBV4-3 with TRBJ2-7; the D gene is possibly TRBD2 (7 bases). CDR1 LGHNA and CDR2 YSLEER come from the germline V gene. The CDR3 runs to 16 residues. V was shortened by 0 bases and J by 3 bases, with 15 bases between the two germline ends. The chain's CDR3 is CASSQEGGASGYEQYF. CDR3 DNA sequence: TGCGCCAGCAGCCAAGAGGGGGGGGCTAGCGGCTACGAGCAGTACTTC.

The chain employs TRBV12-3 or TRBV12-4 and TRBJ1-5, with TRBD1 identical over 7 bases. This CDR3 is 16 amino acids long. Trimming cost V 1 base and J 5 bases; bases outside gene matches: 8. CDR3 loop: CASSLEGGLGDQPQHF. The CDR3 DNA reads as TGTGCCAGCAGTTTAGAAGGGGGCCTAGGAGATCAGCCCCAGCATTTT.

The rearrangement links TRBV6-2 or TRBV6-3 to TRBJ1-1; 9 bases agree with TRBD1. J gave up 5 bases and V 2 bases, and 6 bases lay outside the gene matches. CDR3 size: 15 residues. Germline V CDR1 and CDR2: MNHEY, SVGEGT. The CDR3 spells CASSYGTGKWTEAFF. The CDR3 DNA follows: TGTGCCAGCAGTTACGGGACAGGGAAATGGACTGAAGCTTTCTTT.

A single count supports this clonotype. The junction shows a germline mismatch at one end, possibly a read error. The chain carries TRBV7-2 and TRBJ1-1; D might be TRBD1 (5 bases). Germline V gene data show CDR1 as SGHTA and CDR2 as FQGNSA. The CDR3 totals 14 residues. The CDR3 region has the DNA TGTGCCAGCAGCTTAGTAGAGGGGAAGACTGGAGCTTTCTTT. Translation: CASSLVEGKTGAFF.

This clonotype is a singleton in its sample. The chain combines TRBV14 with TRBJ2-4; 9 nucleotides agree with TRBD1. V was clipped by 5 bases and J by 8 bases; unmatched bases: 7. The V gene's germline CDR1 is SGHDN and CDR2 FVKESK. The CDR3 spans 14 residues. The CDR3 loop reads CASSWGQGLDIQYF. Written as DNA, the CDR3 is TGTGCCAGCAGCTGGGGACAGGGTTTGGACATTCAGTACTTC. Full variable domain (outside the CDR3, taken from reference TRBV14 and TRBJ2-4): EAGVTQFPSHSVIEKGQTVTLRCDPISGHDNLYWYRRVMGKEIKFLLHFVKESKQDESGMPNNRFLAERTGGTYSTLKVQPAELEDSGVYFCASSWGQGLDIQYFGAGTRLSVL.

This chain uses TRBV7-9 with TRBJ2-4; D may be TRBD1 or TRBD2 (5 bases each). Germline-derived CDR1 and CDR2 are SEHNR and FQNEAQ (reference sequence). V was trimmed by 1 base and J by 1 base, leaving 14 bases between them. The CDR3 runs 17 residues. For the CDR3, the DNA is TGTGCCAGCAGCTTAGAGGCCCGGGACCTCGCCAAAAACATTCAGTACTTC. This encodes CASSLEARDLAKNIQYF.

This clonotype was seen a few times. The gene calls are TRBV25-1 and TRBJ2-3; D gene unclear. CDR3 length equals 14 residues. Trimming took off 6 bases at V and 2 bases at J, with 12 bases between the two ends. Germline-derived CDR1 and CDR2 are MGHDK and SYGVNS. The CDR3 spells CASRHGASTDTQYF. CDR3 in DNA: TGTGCCAGCAGGCATGGAGCGTCCACAGATACGCAGTATTTT.

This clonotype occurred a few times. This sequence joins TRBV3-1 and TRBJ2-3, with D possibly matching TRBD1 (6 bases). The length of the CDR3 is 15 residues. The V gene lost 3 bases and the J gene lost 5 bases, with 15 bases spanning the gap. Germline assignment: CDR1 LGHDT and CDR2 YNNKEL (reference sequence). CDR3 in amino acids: CASSHAGAILDTQYF. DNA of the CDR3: TGTGCCAGCAGCCACGCAGGGGCCATTCTAGATACGCAGTATTTT.

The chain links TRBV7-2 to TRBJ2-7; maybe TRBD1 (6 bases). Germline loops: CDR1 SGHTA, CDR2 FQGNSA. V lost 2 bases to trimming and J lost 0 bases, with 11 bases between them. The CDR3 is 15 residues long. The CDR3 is CASSLYPGASYEQYF. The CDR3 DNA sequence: TGTGCCAGCAGCTTATACCCAGGGGCCTCCTACGAGCAGTACTTC.

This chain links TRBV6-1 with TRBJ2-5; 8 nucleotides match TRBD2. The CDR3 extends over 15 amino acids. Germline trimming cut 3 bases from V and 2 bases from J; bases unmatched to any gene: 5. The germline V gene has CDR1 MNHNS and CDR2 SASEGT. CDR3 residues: CASSDQVAGQETQYF. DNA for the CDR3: TGTGCCAGCAGTGACCAGGTAGCGGGGCAAGAGACCCAGTACTTC.

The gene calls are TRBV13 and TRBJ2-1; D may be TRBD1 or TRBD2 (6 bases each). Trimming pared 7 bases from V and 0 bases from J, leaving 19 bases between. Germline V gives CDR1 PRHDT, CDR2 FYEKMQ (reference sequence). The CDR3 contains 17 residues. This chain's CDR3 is CASTERGAQSSYNEQFF. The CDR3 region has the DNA TGTGCCAGCACCGAGAGGGGGGCACAAAGCTCCTACAATGAGCAGTTCTTC.

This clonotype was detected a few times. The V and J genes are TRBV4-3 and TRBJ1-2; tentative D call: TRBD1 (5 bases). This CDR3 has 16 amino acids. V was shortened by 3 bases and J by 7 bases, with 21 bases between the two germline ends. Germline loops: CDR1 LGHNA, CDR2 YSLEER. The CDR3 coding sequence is TGCGCCAGCAGCCATGTTGGGGCCACCCAAAAAGGTGGCTACACCTTC. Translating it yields CASSHVGATQKGGYTF.

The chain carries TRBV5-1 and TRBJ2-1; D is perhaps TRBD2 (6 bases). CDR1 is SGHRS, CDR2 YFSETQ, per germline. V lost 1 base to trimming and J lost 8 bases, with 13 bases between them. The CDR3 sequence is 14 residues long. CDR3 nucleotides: TGCGCCAGCAGCTTGACTAGCCAGTGGTATGAGCAGTTCTTC. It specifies CASSLTSQWYEQFF.

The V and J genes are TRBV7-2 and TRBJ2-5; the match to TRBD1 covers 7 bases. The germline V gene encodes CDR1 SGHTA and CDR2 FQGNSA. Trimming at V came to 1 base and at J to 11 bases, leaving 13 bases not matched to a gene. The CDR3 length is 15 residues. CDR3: CASSLEGAPYNEQYF. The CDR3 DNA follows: TGTGCCAGCAGCTTAGAGGGGGCCCCCTACAATGAGCAGTACTTC.

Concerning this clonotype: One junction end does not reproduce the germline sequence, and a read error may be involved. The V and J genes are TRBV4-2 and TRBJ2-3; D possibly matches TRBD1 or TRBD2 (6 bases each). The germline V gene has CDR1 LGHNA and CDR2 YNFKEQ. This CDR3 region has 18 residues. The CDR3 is CASSQDLGGPGSRDTQYF. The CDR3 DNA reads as TGTGCCAGCAGCCAAGATCTTGGGGGGCCGGGAAGCAGAGATACGCAGTATTTT.

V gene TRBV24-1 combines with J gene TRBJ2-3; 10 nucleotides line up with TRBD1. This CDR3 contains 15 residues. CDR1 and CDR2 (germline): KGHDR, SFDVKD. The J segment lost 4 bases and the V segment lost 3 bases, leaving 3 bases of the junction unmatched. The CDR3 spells CATSDPGTGADTQYF. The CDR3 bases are TGTGCCACCAGTGATCCAGGGACAGGGGCAGATACGCAGTATTTT.